One and the same sample provided the 25 T cell receptor beta chains below, sequenced in a study of blood T cell repertoires in COVID-19. Only in-frame clones appear in the TCRdb table, and some are missing; sequencing was by immunoSEQ multiplex PCR. The sample shows about 190,000 clones, approximately 91% of them seen only once. Specimen: peripheral blood. These TCRs come from a man aged 25-45 years with acute or convalescent COVID-19.

The chain combines TRBV6-1 with TRBJ1-6; D is unresolved. Germline V gives CDR1 MNHNS, CDR2 SASEGT. This CDR3 spans 15 amino acids. Trimming removed 3 bases at V and 9 bases at J, with 15 bases between. CDR3 nucleotide sequence: TGTGCCAGCAGTGAGGTCCTACTTAGTGGTTCACCCCTCCACTTT. Encoded protein: CASSEVLLSGSPLHF.

V is TRBV2 and J is TRBJ1-2, with 12 bases identical to TRBD1. The CDR3 loop spans 15 amino acids. Germline V gene lookup returns CDR1 SNHLY and CDR2 FYNNEI. J gave up 2 bases and V 3 bases, and 1 base lay outside the gene matches. The CDR3 is CASSDGTGGNYGYTF. The CDR3 DNA reads TGTGCCAGCAGTGATGGGACAGGGGGCAACTATGGCTACACCTTC. The full variable domain, rest sourced from reference TRBV2 and TRBJ1-2, is EPEVTQTPSHQVTQMGQEVILRCVPISNHLYFYWYRQILGQKVEFLVSFYNNEISEKSEIFDDQFSVERPDGSNFTLKIRSTKLEDSAMYFCASSDGTGGNYGYTFGSGTRLTVV.

V gene TRBV18 combines with J gene TRBJ2-2, with D perhaps matching TRBD2 (5 bases). The CDR3 consists of 15 residues. CDR1 KGHSH and CDR2 LQKENI come from the germline V gene. V lost 3 bases, J lost 7 bases, and 15 bases lay in between. The chain's CDR3 is CASSPLGLQHGELFF. The CDR3 DNA follows: TGTGCCAGCTCACCCCTTGGACTGCAACACGGGGAGCTGTTTTTT.

The chain joins TRBV6-5 to TRBJ2-7; D is perhaps TRBD1 (5 bases). Trimming removed 6 bases at V and 1 base at J, with 16 bases between. Germline V gene lookup returns CDR1 MNHEY and CDR2 SVGAGI. This CDR3 region has 15 residues. The CDR3 DNA reads as TGTGCCAGCAGAGTCCCGACAGCCCTGTCCTACGAGCAGTACTTC. It codes for CASRVPTALSYEQYF.

V and J are TRBV7-2 and TRBJ1-2; D is possibly TRBD1 (6 bases). V was cut by 2 bases and J by 9 bases, with 10 bases left in between. In germline, CDR1 is SGHTA, CDR2 FQGNSA. The CDR3 loop spans 12 amino acids. CDR3 sequence reads: CASSLFQGSYTF. CDR3 nucleotides: TGTGCCAGCAGCTTATTTCAGGGGAGCTACACCTTC.

CDR3 sequence: CASSVEGRAGETQYF. In DNA form, the CDR3 reads TGTGCCAGCAGTGTCGAGGGGAGGGCCGGGGAGACCCAGTACTTC. The chain joins TRBV2 to TRBJ2-5; 7 positions match TRBD2. V dropped 4 bases and J dropped 5; count of bases not matched to a gene: 10. The CDR3 sequence is 15 residues long. The germline CDR1 and CDR2 sequences are SNHLY and FYNNEI.

This sequence joins TRBV9 and TRBJ2-1, with D perhaps TRBD2 (6 bases). This CDR3 comprises 15 residues. Deletions cut 2 bases from V and 4 bases from J, with 13 bases between. Per the germline V gene, CDR1 is SGDLS and CDR2 is YYNGEE. CDR3 loop: CASSVTGTSYNEQFF. Here the CDR3 DNA reads TGTGCCAGCAGCGTTACCGGGACTTCGTACAATGAGCAGTTCTTC.

This clone appeared once. The rearrangement joins TRBV5-6 to TRBJ1-4; D not resolved. The CDR3 length is 15 residues. Germline values: CDR1 SGHDT, CDR2 YYEEEE. Trimming cost V 1 base and J 6 bases, with 13 bases left between them. The CDR3 loop reads CASSLLPAGDEKLFF. CDR3 DNA: TGTGCCAGCAGCTTGCTTCCAGCAGGCGATGAAAAACTGTTTTTT.

This clone was recorded once. The chain links TRBV28 to TRBJ1-4, with TRBD1 matching over 8 bases. The CDR3 consists of 18 residues. V dropped 2 bases and J dropped 7; count of bases not matched to a gene: 15. Per the germline V gene, CDR1 is MDHEN and CDR2 is SYDVKM. CDR3 nucleotides: TGTGCCAGCAGTTTAGCCCAGGGGGCTTGGTCCCGCGCTGAAAAACTGTTTTTT. The encoded protein is CASSLAQGAWSRAEKLFF. Drawing the rest from reference TRBV28 and TRBJ1-4, the complete variable domain is DVKVTQSSRYLVKRTGEKVFLECVQDMDHENMFWYRQDPGLGLRLIYFSYDVKMKEKGDIPEGYSVSREKKERFSLILESASTNQTSMYLCASSLAQGAWSRAEKLFFGSGTQLSVL.

This rearrangement joins TRBV2 to TRBJ1-6; weak D call: TRBD1 (5 bases). CDR3 size: 12 residues. Germline V CDR1 and CDR2: SNHLY, FYNNEI. V shed 4 bases and J shed 8 bases, with 6 bases lying between them. The CDR3 DNA is TGTGCCAGCAGTGGGGGGGATTCACCCCTCCACTTT. Translation gives CASSGGDSPLHF.

The J gene is TRBJ2-1, the V gene TRBV6-5; 10 bases line up with TRBD2. From germline, CDR1 is MNHEY and CDR2 SVGAGI. The ends lost 0 bases at V and 7 bases at J; junction bases unmatched: 6. The CDR3 consists of 16 residues. CDR3 nucleotides: TGTGCCAGCAGTTACTCGGCTAGCGGGAGTCGAAATGAGCAGTTCTTC. Its protein is CASSYSASGSRNEQFF.

The chain combines TRBV18 with TRBJ1-3; TRBD1 aligns across 7 bases. Losses at the gene ends were 5 bases for V and 0 bases for J; bases not matched to a gene: 7. Germline-derived CDR1 and CDR2 are KGHSH and LQKENI. The CDR3 has 16 residues. The CDR3 region is CASSFGTARSGNTIYF. The CDR3 DNA sequence: TGTGCCAGCTCATTCGGGACAGCTCGCTCTGGAAACACCATATATTTT.

The chain uses TRBV5-4 and TRBJ2-3, with TRBD2 matching over 9 bases. The trim removed 2 bases at V and 1 base at J, leaving 5 bases unmatched. CDR3 length: 16 amino acids. Germline V lookup: CDR1 SGHNT, CDR2 YYREEE (reference sequence). Written as DNA, the CDR3 is TGTGCCAGCAGCTTTGCGGGGGGGAGTGGCACAGATACGCAGTATTTT. It yields the protein CASSFAGGSGTDTQYF.

The rearrangement joins TRBV30 to TRBJ2-6; 7 bases align to TRBD1. The germline gives CDR1 GTSNPN, CDR2 SVGIG (reference sequence). The length of the CDR3 is 15 residues. V was pared by 0 bases and J by 9 bases, with 8 bases of the junction left unmatched. This CDR3 reads CAWSVPDRRNNVLTF. The CDR3 DNA reads TGTGCCTGGAGTGTCCCGGACAGGAGAAACAACGTCCTGACTTTC.

The chain joins TRBV7-9 to TRBJ2-7; 8 bases align to TRBD1. V dropped 4 bases and J dropped 3; count of bases not matched to a gene: 5. Germline values: CDR1 SEHNR, CDR2 FQNEAQ (reference sequence). This CDR3 is built from 14 residues. Here the CDR3 DNA reads TGTGCCAGCAGCTCAGGACAGGGAAACTACGAGCAGTACTTC. Amino acids: CASSSGQGNYEQYF.

The chain uses TRBV27 and TRBJ2-2; D is unclear. The CDR3 contains 12 residues. The V gene's germline CDR1 is MNHEY and CDR2 SMNVEV (reference sequence). With 1 base removed from V and 7 bases from J, the gap between germline ends came to 4 bases. The CDR3 reads CASSLLLGELFF. The CDR3 DNA is TGTGCCAGCAGTTTATTACTCGGGGAGCTGTTTTTT.

V and J are TRBV2 and TRBJ2-1, with D possibly being TRBD2 (5 bases). V was shortened by 1 base and J by 0 bases, with 7 bases between the two germline ends. Germline CDR1 reads SNHLY; CDR2 reads FYNNEI. This CDR3 region has 15 residues. In DNA form, the CDR3 reads TGTGCCAGCAGTGAAGAAAGCGGCTCCTACAATGAGCAGTTCTTC. The encoded protein is CASSEESGSYNEQFF.

This clone was recorded a few times. The rearrangement uses TRBV2 and TRBJ1-2; TRBD1 matches 10 bases. The V segment lost 8 bases and the J segment 4 bases; nucleotides outside the gene matches: 16. Germline CDR1 and CDR2: SNHLY and FYNNEI. This CDR3 is 17 amino acids long. CDR3 DNA: TGTGCCAGCCACCGGGGACAGGGGAGGCGTGGAGGCTATGGCTACACCTTC. Residues: CASHRGQGRRGGYGYTF.

The rearrangement joins TRBV6-5 to TRBJ1-1; 8 bases map to TRBD1. From germline, CDR1 is MNHEY and CDR2 SVGAGI. The J segment lost 10 bases and the V segment lost 0 bases, leaving 4 bases of the junction unmatched. This CDR3 comprises 13 residues. The CDR3 loop is CASSYSTGVRAFF. CDR3 sequence (DNA): TGTGCCAGCAGTTACTCGACAGGGGTTCGAGCTTTCTTT.

The gene calls are TRBV12-5 and TRBJ1-5, with D possibly matching TRBD1 (6 bases). V was cut by 5 bases and J by 3 bases, with 20 bases left in between. CDR1 is LGHNT and CDR2 is FRNRAP in the germline V gene. The CDR3 has 17 residues. The CDR3 spells CASGESRTTGYNQPQHF. The CDR3 region has the DNA TGTGCTAGTGGTGAGTCTCGAACTACAGGGTACAATCAGCCCCAGCATTTT.

This clone was detected only once. This chain uses TRBV10-3 with TRBJ1-1; 10 nucleotides agree with TRBD1. The germline V gene encodes CDR1 ENHRY and CDR2 SYGVKD. CDR3 size: 16 residues. V was clipped by 6 bases and J by 2 bases; unmatched bases: 9. CDR3 residues: CAIRPGTGVANTEAFF. The CDR3 DNA sequence: TGTGCCATCAGGCCCGGGACAGGGGTCGCCAACACTGAAGCTTTCTTT.

The genes are TRBV24-1 and TRBJ1-4; TRBD1 matches at 7 bases. CDR1 and CDR2 (germline): KGHDR, SFDVKD. The length of the CDR3 is 15 residues. J was trimmed by 7 bases and V by 2 bases; bases with no gene match: 6. CDR3: CATSDSGTEIEKLFF. The CDR3, as DNA: TGTGCCACCAGTGATTCCGGGACAGAGATTGAAAAACTGTTTTTT.

This clone was observed once. The V gene is TRBV6-5, the J gene TRBJ2-7; TRBD1 matches at 9 bases. The CDR3 sequence is 15 residues long. CDR1 is MNHEY, CDR2 SVGAGI, per germline. Germline trimming cut 6 bases from V and 3 bases from J; bases unmatched to any gene: 9. The CDR3 spells CASSPQGAQIYEQYF. The CDR3 nucleotides read TGTGCCAGCAGCCCACAGGGGGCGCAGATCTACGAGCAGTACTTC.

This clone was recorded only once. This rearrangement joins TRBV15 to TRBJ2-7, with D possibly TRBD2 on 6 matching bases. The germline CDR1 and CDR2 sequences are LNHNV and YYDKDF (reference sequence). Trimming took off 0 bases at V and 7 bases at J, with 16 bases between the two ends. The CDR3 is 15 amino acids. Here the CDR3 DNA reads TGTGCCACCAGCAGAGATCTAAACGGGGGAGGTGAGCAGTACTTC. Amino acid sequence: CATSRDLNGGGEQYF. Supplemented by reference TRBV15 and TRBJ2-7, the full variable domain reads DAMVIQNPRYQVTQFGKPVTLSCSQTLNHNVMYWYQQKSSQAPKLLFHYYDKDFNNEADTPDNFQSRRPNTSFCFLDIRSPGLGDTAMYLCATSRDLNGGGEQYFGPGTRLTVT.

The chain employs TRBV14 and TRBJ1-6; possible D gene TRBD1, 6 bases. The CDR3 is 17 residues long. Germline CDR1 reads SGHDN; CDR2 reads FVKESK. Deletions cut 8 bases from V and 0 bases from J, with 17 bases between. The CDR3 sequence: CASPGAGTYSYNSPLHF. The CDR3 DNA follows: TGTGCCAGCCCAGGCGCAGGGACATACTCCTATAATTCACCCCTCCACTTT.